The 5 T cell receptor beta chains below come from one sample, sequenced in a study of T-cell reconstitution after alpha-beta-depleted transplantation in children. Unique molecular identifiers tagged the TCRbeta library. From the PCR reads, TCRdb called clonotypes with MiXCR, one entry per CDR3 protein. The sample has around 480,000 distinct CDR3 sequences, 32% seen once. Sequenced here: PBMCs from the stem cell graft donor, sampled from the stem cell graft. These receptor sequences come from a human donor who donated a stem cell graft to a child with aplastic anemia.

The rearrangement links TRBV4-1 to TRBJ2-7, with 8 bases aligning to TRBD1. The J segment lost 5 bases and the V segment lost 5 bases, leaving 5 bases of the junction unmatched. The CDR3 extends over 13 amino acids. Germline assignment: CDR1 MGHRA and CDR2 YSYEKL. This CDR3 is CASSIDRGDEQYF. DNA for the CDR3: TGCGCCAGCAGCATAGACAGGGGCGACGAGCAGTACTTC.

The sample holds many counts of this clonotype. The rearrangement links TRBV7-2 to TRBJ1-5, with 7 bases fitting TRBD1. The CDR3 is 14 amino acids. Germline V gene lookup returns CDR1 SGHTA and CDR2 FQGNSA. After removal of 5 bases from V and 2 bases from J, the junction contained 3 bases not matched to a gene. CDR3 region: CASSRDRGNQPQHF. In DNA form, the CDR3 reads TGTGCCAGCAGCAGGGACAGAGGCAATCAGCCCCAGCATTTT.

This clonotype was detected a few times. The CDR3 spells CASSQHRNQHTQYF. CDR3 DNA sequence: TGTGCCAGCAGTCAACACCGGAACCAACATACGCAGTATTTT. The chain combines TRBV12-3 or TRBV12-4 with TRBJ2-3, with D unresolved. Trimming removed 5 bases from V and 7 bases from J, with 16 bases in between. The CDR3 consists of 14 residues.

The chain recombines TRBV29-1 with TRBJ2-3; possible D gene TRBD2, 6 bases. Germline CDR1 reads SQVTM; CDR2 reads ANQGSEA. The CDR3 sequence is 13 residues long. Deletions cut 4 bases from V and 3 bases from J, with 11 bases between. The CDR3 region is CSVVVGGTDTQYF. CDR3 coding DNA: TGCAGCGTTGTGGTGGGAGGAACAGATACGCAGTATTTT.

The chain carries TRBV12-3 or TRBV12-4 and TRBJ1-5; TRBD1 matches at 9 bases. The CDR3 covers 15 residues. V lost 6 bases to trimming and J lost 6 bases; unmatched junction nucleotides: 9. CDR3 sequence (DNA): TGTGCCAGCAGCGGCGCCGGGACAGGGATTCAGCCCCAGCATTTT. This translates into CASSGAGTGIQPQHF.